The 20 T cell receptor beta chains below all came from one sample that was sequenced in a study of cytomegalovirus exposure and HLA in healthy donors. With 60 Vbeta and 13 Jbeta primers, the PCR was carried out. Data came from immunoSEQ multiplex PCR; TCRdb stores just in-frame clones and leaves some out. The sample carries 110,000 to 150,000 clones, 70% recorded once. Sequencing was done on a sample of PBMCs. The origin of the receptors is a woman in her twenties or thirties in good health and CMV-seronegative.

Written as DNA, the CDR3 is TGTGCCATCAGTGACTATGACAATGAGCAGTTCTTC. Amino acids: CAISDYDNEQFF. The chain combines TRBV10-3 with TRBJ2-1; the D is unclear. The CDR3 has 12 amino acids. Germline CDR1 reads ENHRY; CDR2 reads SYGVKD. V was shortened by 3 bases and J by 5 bases, with 5 bases between the two germline ends.

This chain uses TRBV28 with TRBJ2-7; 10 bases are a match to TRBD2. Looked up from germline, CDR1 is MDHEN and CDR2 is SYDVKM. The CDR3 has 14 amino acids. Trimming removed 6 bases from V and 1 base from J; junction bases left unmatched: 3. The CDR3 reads CASSLAGGSYEQYF. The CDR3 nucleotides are TGTGCCAGCAGCTTAGCGGGGGGATCCTACGAGCAGTACTTC.

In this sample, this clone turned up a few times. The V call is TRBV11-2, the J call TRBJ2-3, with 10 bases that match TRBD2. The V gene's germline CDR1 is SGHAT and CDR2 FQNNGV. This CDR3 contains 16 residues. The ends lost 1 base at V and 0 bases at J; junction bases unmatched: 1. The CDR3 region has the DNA TGTGCCAGCAGCTTAGGGACTAGCGGTAGCACAGATACGCAGTATTTT. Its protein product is CASSLGTSGSTDTQYF.

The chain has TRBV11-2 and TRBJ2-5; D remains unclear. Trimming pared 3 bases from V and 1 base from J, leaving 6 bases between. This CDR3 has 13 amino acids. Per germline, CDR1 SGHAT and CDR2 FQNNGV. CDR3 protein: CASSLSFQETQYF. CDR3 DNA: TGTGCCAGCAGCTTGAGCTTCCAAGAGACCCAGTACTTC.

CDR3 sequence: CASSFIRGTEQFF. CDR3 sequence (DNA): TGTGCCAGCAGCTTTATCAGGGGAACTGAGCAGTTCTTC. The chain recombines TRBV11-3 with TRBJ2-1, with D possibly TRBD1 on 6 matching bases. Germline-derived CDR1 and CDR2 are SGHNT and YENEEA. Trimming took 3 bases from V and 9 from J, leaving 12 bases between them. This CDR3 comprises 13 residues. Filled out from reference TRBV11-3 and TRBJ2-1, the complete variable domain reads EAGVVQSPRYKIIEKKQPVAFWCNPISGHNTLYWYLQNLGQGPELLIRYENEEAVDDSQLPKDRFSAERLKGVDSTLKIQPAELGDSAVYLCASSFIRGTEQFFGPGTRLTVL.

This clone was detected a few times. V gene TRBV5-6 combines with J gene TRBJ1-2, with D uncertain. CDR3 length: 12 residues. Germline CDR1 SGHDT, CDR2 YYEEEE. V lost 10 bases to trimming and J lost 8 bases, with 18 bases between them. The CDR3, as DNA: TGTGCCTCTCAGTGGGAGGGCGAAGGCTACACCTTC. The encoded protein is CASQWEGEGYTF.

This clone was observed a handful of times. CDR3 bases: TGTGCCAGCAGTTTTGTAGCGGGAGGGTACCAAGAGACCCAGTACTTC. Amino acid sequence: CASSFVAGGYQETQYF. The chain employs TRBV28 and TRBJ2-5; 11 bases agree with TRBD2. CDR3 length: 16 residues. Trimming removed 3 bases from V and 0 bases from J; junction bases left unmatched: 3. CDR1 is MDHEN, CDR2 SYDVKM, per germline.

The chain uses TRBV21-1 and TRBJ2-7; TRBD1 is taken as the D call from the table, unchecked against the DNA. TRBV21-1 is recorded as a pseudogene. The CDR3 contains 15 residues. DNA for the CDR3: TGTGCCAGCAGCAAGGAAATGGACAGAACCTACGAGCAGTACGTC. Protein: CASSKEMDRTYEQYV.

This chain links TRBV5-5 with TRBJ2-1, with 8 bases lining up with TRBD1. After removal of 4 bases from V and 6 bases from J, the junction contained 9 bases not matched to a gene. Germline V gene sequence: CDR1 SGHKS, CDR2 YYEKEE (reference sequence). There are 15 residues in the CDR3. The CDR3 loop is CASSAYRGNANEQFF. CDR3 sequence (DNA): TGTGCCAGCAGCGCCTACAGGGGGAATGCCAATGAGCAGTTCTTC.

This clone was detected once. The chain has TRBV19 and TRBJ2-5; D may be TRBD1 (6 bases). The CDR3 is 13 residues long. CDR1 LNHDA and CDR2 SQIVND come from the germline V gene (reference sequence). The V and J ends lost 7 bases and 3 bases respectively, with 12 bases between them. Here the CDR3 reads CASKTGQEETQYF. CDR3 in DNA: TGTGCCAGTAAAACGGGACAAGAAGAGACCCAGTACTTC.

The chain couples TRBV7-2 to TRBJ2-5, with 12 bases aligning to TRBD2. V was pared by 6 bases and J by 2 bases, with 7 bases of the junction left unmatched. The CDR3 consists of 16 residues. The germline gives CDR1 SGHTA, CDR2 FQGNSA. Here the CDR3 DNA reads TGTGCCAGCAGAACCGGACTAGCGGGAAATCAAGAGACCCAGTACTTC. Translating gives CASRTGLAGNQETQYF.

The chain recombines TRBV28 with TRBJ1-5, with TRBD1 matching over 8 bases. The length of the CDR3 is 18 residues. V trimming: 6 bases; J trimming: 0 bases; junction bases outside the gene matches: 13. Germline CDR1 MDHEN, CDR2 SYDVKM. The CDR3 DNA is TGTGCCAGCAGACCAGGACAGGGCAGGCCTATTAGCAATCAGCCCCAGCATTTT. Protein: CASRPGQGRPISNQPQHF.

DNA for the CDR3: TGTGCCAGTAGTCTCCGGACTAGCGGGGGGGAAGAGACCCAGTACTTC. Its translation is CASSLRTSGGEETQYF. The chain carries TRBV19 and TRBJ2-5; 15 bases map to TRBD2. With V trimmed by 5 bases and J by 3 bases, 4 bases remained unmatched. The CDR3 totals 16 residues. CDR1 and CDR2 (germline): LNHDA, SQIVND (reference sequence).

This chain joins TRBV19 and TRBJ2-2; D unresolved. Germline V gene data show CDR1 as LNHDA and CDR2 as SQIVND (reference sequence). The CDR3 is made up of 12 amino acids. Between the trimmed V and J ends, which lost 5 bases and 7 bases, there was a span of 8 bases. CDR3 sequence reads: CASSFRGGELFF. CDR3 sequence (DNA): TGTGCCAGTAGTTTCAGAGGCGGGGAGCTGTTTTTT.

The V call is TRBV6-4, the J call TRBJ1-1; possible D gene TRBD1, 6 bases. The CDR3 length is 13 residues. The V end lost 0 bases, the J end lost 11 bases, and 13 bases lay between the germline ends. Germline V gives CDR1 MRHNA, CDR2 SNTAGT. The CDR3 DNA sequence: TGTGCCAGCAGTGACTCGAGGGGGTTTTATGCTTTCTTT. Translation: CASSDSRGFYAFF.

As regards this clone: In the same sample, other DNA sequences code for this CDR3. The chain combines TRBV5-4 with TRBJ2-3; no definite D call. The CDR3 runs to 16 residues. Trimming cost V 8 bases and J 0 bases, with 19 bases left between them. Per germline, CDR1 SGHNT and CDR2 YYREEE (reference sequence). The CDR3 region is CASSKFAETSTDTQYF. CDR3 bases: TGTGCCAGTAGCAAATTTGCGGAGACTAGCACAGATACGCAGTATTTT.

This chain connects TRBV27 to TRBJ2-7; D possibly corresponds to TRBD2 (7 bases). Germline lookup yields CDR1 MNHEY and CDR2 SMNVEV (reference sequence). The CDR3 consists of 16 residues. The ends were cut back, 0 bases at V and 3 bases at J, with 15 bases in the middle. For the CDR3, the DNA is TGTGCCAGCAGTTTATCAGGGGGGGGCCGAGACTACGAGCAGTACTTC. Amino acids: CASSLSGGGRDYEQYF.

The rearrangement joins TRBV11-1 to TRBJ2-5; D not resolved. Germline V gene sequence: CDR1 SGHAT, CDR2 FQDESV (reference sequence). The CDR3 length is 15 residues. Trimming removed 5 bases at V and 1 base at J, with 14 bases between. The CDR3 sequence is CASSPSSGAQETQYF. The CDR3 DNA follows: TGTGCCAGCAGCCCTTCGTCCGGAGCCCAAGAGACCCAGTACTTC.

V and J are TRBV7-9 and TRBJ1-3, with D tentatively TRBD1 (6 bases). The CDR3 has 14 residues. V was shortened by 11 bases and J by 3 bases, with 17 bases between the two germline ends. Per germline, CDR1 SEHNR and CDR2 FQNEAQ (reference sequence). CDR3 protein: CALQGPRIGNTIYF. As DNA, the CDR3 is TGTGCCTTGCAGGGGCCAAGGATTGGAAACACCATATATTTT. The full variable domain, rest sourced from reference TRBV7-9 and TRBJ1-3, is DTGVSQNPRHKITKRGQNVTFRCDPISEHNRLYWYRQTLGQGPEFLTYFQNEAQLEKSRLLSDRFSAERPKGSFSTLEIQRTEQGDSAMYLCALQGPRIGNTIYFGEGSWLTVV.

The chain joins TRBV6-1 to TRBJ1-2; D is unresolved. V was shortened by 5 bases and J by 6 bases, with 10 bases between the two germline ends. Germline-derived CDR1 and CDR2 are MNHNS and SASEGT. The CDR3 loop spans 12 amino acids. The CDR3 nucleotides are TGTGCCAGCAGTACGCGTTCGGATGGCTACACCTTC. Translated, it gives CASSTRSDGYTF.